This TCR beta chain was captured by sequencing in a study of T cell changes during pregnancy in multiple sclerosis. In germline, CDR1 is SGDLS, CDR2 YYNGEE. This CDR3 spans 17 amino acids. Deletions cut 1 base from V and 0 bases from J, with 15 bases between. Assay: immunoSEQ multiplex PCR; the TCRdb copy retains only in-frame clones and omits some. The table shows approximately 25,000 clones, with roughly 90% occurring only once. Sequences were derived from CD8+ T cells from peripheral blood mononuclear cells, sampled in the second trimester of pregnancy. J is TRBJ2-3 and V is TRBV9; D unresolved. This clonotype originated in a female donor with multiple sclerosis, enrolled in a pregnancy study. The CDR3, as DNA: TGTGCCAGCAGCGTATATGCAGATACTATTAGCACAGATACGCAGTATTTT. This translates into CASSVYADTISTDTQYF.